The rows below give T cell receptor beta chains drawn from one sample of a study of control samples from healthy donors and cancer patients. The table came from immunoSEQ multiplex PCR; TCRdb's copy has only in-frame clones and leaves some out. The sample has about 75,000 clones, less than 95% seen once; the top ten hold 6.2%. The sample comprised blood. The receptors stem from a woman aged 40 to 50 in good health. CDR3s include the opening cysteine and the closing phenylalanine or tryptophan. D genes are given only for firm matches. The size of a clone is reported for some rows only, either as once, few or many, or as a class for expanded clones.

>-|TRBV5-1|TRBJ2-3|-
TGCGCCAGCAGCGTAGGGCGGGGTCCAGGGGGCACAGATACGCAGTATTTT
CASSVGRGPGGTDTQYF
>-|TRBV7-9|TRBJ1-1|-
TGTGCCAGCAGCTTGTCCAGGGTGTTGGCTGAAGCTTTCTTT
CASSLSRVLAEAFF
>-|TRBV3-1/TRBV3-2|TRBJ1-2|-
TGTGCCAGCAGCGGGGGCACTAACTATGGCTACACCTTC
CASSGGTNYGYTF
>-|TRBV5-6|TRBJ2-1|TRBD1
TGTGCCAGCAGCTACCGGGACAGGAGGTACAATGAGCAGTTCTTC
CASSYRDRRYNEQFF
>-|TRBV6-5|TRBJ1-1|-
TGTGCCAGCAGTTACGGCGCGTACACTGAAGCTTTCTTT
CASSYGAYTEAFF
>-|TRBV7-3|TRBJ2-2|-
TGTGCCAGCAGCCCCCCAGGGAACACCGGGGAGCTGTTTTTT
CASSPPGNTGELFF
>-|TRBV27|TRBJ1-4|-
TGTGCCAGCAGTGCCAGCAATTTTGCAACTAATGAAAAACTGTTTTTT
CASSASNFATNEKLFF
>-|TRBV3-1/TRBV3-2|TRBJ1-5|-
TGTGCCAGCAGCCTTCTTAGCAATCAGCCCCAGCATTTT
CASSLLSNQPQHF
>-|TRBV28|TRBJ1-1|TRBD1
TGTGCCAGCAGTTTAACGGGACAGGGGATGGGCACTGAAGCTTTCTTT
CASSLTGQGMGTEAFF
>-|TRBV4-1|TRBJ2-2|TRBD2
TGCGCCAGCAGCCAAGGAGGACTAGCGGGATTACCCGGGGAGCTGTTTTTT
CASSQGGLAGLPGELFF
>-|TRBV9|TRBJ2-5|-
TGTGCCAGCAGCGTATATGGGGACAACCAAGAGACCCAGTACTTC
CASSVYGDNQETQYF
>-|TRBV7-8|TRBJ2-3|TRBD2
TGTGCCAGCAGCCACGGACTAGCGGGAGTCCAAGATACGCAGTATTTT
CASSHGLAGVQDTQYF
>-|TRBV10-3|TRBJ1-4|-
TGTGCCATCAGTGAGTCGCGCGGGGGGACTTGGGAAAAACTGTTTTTT
CAISESRGGTWEKLFF
>once|TRBV6-5|TRBJ1-2|TRBD1
TGTGCCAGGGTAGACAGGGAGGGCTATGGCTACACCTTC
CARVDREGYGYTF
>-|TRBV29-1|TRBJ2-7|-
TGCAGCGTTGCAGGCAGGGTTGGGGTCGAGCAGTACTTC
CSVAGRVGVEQYF
>-|TRBV2|TRBJ2-5|-
TGTGCCAGCAGTGAAGCGGGGACCCAGTACTTC
CASSEAGTQYF
>once|TRBV2|TRBJ1-5|-
TGTGCCAGCGGAAGGGGCGTGGGGGTCAATCAGCCCCAGCATTTT
CASGRGVGVNQPQHF